The 11 T cell receptor beta chains below come from one sample, sequenced in a study of robustness of blood B and T cell sequencing. Instead of genomic DNA, mRNA was used to measure TCR beta repertoires. cDNA synthesis used template switching with a 5' universal priming oligo. Each cDNA molecule was tagged by a 12-nucleotide random UMI. TCRdb reanalysed the PCR reads using MiXCR and keeps one entry per CDR3 protein. The data contain a few thousand distinct CDR3 sequences, around 50% of them singletons. Sequencing used peripheral blood. The receptor source for this set is a human donor in good health.

The chain joins TRBV6-5 to TRBJ2-2; D uncertain. Trimming removed 2 bases from V and 1 base from J, with 5 bases in between. From germline, CDR1 is MNHEY and CDR2 SVGAGI. The CDR3 length is 14 residues. The CDR3 protein is CASSYGENTGELFF. CDR3 in DNA: TGTGCCAGCAGTTACGGGGAGAACACCGGGGAGCTGTTTTTT.

V gene TRBV9 combines with J gene TRBJ2-3; D is undetermined. V lost 0 bases, J lost 3 bases, and 5 bases lay in between. The CDR3 is 13 amino acids. CDR1 is SGDLS and CDR2 is YYNGEE in the germline V gene. The CDR3 DNA sequence: TGTGCCAGCAGCGTAGGCCGTACAGATACGCAGTATTTT. Translating gives CASSVGRTDTQYF.

There are a few counts of this clonotype. The rearrangement uses TRBV29-1 and TRBJ1-1; D gene uncertain. Germline lookup yields CDR1 SQVTM and CDR2 ANQGSEA. This CDR3 spans 12 amino acids. V lost 5 bases and J lost 1, with 8 bases in between. CDR3 nucleotides: TGCAGCGTTTGGAAAGCGAACACTGAAGCTTTCTTT. This sequence encodes CSVWKANTEAFF.

The rearrangement uses TRBV5-6 and TRBJ2-7, with D tentatively TRBD1 (6 bases). CDR1 and CDR2 from the germline V gene are SGHDT and YYEEEE. The CDR3 is 15 amino acids. Between the trimmed V and J ends, which lost 0 bases and 0 bases, there was a span of 10 bases. The CDR3 DNA reads as TGTGCCAGCAGCTTGGCAGGGGCCCCCTCCTACGAGCAGTACTTC. Its translation is CASSLAGAPSYEQYF.

The V and J genes are TRBV3-1 and TRBJ2-3; no reliable D call. Trimming removed 0 bases from V and 4 bases from J, with 8 bases in between. The CDR3 runs to 14 residues. Germline V CDR1 and CDR2: LGHDT, YNNKEL (reference sequence). CDR3 amino acids: CASSQEVGADTQYF. DNA for the CDR3: TGTGCCAGCAGCCAAGAAGTCGGCGCAGATACGCAGTATTTT.

This chain connects TRBV29-1 to TRBJ2-4; TRBD2 matches 7 bases. Per the germline V gene, CDR1 is SQVTM and CDR2 is ANQGSEA. CDR3 length equals 15 residues. V shed 1 base and J 1 base; nucleotides not matched to a gene: 4. The CDR3 loop is CSVEGGGRAKNIQYF. The CDR3 coding sequence is TGCAGCGTTGAAGGCGGGGGTAGGGCCAAAAACATTCAGTACTTC.

This rearrangement joins TRBV7-2 to TRBJ2-6, with D tentatively TRBD1 (6 bases). V was cut by 1 base and J by 2 bases, with 9 bases left in between. The germline gives CDR1 SGHTA, CDR2 FQGNSA. This CDR3 contains 16 residues. As DNA, the CDR3 is TGTGCCAGCAGCTTAGGCCCAGGGGCTGGGGCCAACGTCCTGACTTTC. Its protein is CASSLGPGAGANVLTF.

V usage is TRBV3-1 and J usage is TRBJ1-2; weak D call: TRBD1 (5 bases). The CDR3 has 15 residues. CDR1 and CDR2 (germline): LGHDT, YNNKEL (reference sequence). V dropped 5 bases and J dropped 2 bases, with 15 bases sitting between them. This chain's CDR3 is CASSARDRKNYGYTF. The CDR3 coding sequence is TGTGCCAGCAGCGCGCGGGACCGCAAAAACTATGGCTACACCTTC.

V and J are TRBV21-1 and TRBJ1-6. TRBV21-1 is noted as a pseudogene. This CDR3 contains 15 residues. CDR3 protein: CASTDRSSYNSPLHF. In DNA form, the CDR3 reads TGTGCCAGCACCGACCGGAGCTCCTATAATTCACCCCTCCACTTT.

The chain has TRBV11-1 and TRBJ2-1, with D possibly TRBD2 on 6 matching bases. CDR1 SGHAT and CDR2 FQDESV come from the germline V gene (reference sequence). The CDR3 runs 14 residues. V shed 0 bases and J shed 5 bases, with 8 bases lying between them. DNA for the CDR3: TGTGCCAGCAGCTTAGCGGGGGGACACAATGAGCAGTTCTTC. Translating gives CASSLAGGHNEQFF.

The chain carries TRBV15 and TRBJ1-6; D may be TRBD1 (5 bases). This CDR3 comprises 17 residues. Germline CDR1 LNHNV, CDR2 YYDKDF (reference sequence). V was clipped by 5 bases and J by 10 bases, with 24 bases between them. CDR3 in amino acids: CATSYNKGTYRRSPLHF. In DNA form, the CDR3 reads TGTGCCACCAGCTATAACAAAGGGACTTATCGAAGGTCACCCCTCCACTTT.